This entry lists 16 T cell receptor beta chains sequenced from one sample in a study of cytomegalovirus exposure and HLA in healthy donors. The PCR was carried out with 60 Vbeta primers and 13 Jbeta primers. Some clones are missing from TCRdb's copy, which holds only in-frame ones; the method was immunoSEQ multiplex PCR. The table records over 110,000 clones, approximately 82% of them present only once. The sample taken for sequencing was PBMCs. These TCRs come from a woman aged 60-75 years in good health and CMV-seropositive.

The V and J genes are TRBV19 and TRBJ1-5, with unresolved D. The V gene lost 0 bases and the J gene lost 6 bases, with 12 bases spanning the gap. Germline CDR1 and CDR2: LNHDA and SQIVND (reference sequence). This CDR3 region has 15 residues. CDR3 in DNA: TGTGCCAGTAGTATAGATGGCCGAAGAGGTCAGCCCCAGCATTTT. Protein sequence: CASSIDGRRGQPQHF.

The V call is TRBV9, the J call TRBJ2-1, with 7 nucleotides matching TRBD2. The CDR3 sequence is 17 residues long. V gave up 4 bases and J gave up 1 base; unmatched junction bases: 11. CDR1 SGDLS and CDR2 YYNGEE come from the germline V gene. The CDR3 loop is CASSSGRGRASYNEQFF. The CDR3 DNA reads TGTGCCAGCAGCTCTGGTCGAGGGAGGGCTTCCTACAATGAGCAGTTCTTC.

The chain recombines TRBV28 with TRBJ2-3, with TRBD1 matching over 9 bases. Germline CDR1 MDHEN, CDR2 SYDVKM. The CDR3 totals 16 residues. Germline trimming cut 5 bases from V and 3 bases from J; bases unmatched to any gene: 9. The CDR3 region is CASSRTTGGGTDTQYF. The CDR3 region has the DNA TGTGCCAGCAGTCGAACCACAGGGGGCGGAACAGATACGCAGTATTTT.

The chain joins TRBV19 to TRBJ1-1, with D unresolved. The CDR3 is 12 amino acids. Trimming removed 3 bases from V and 10 bases from J, with 12 bases in between. Looked up from germline, CDR1 is LNHDA and CDR2 is SQIVND (reference sequence). The CDR3 nucleotides are TGTGCCAGTAGTATGGGCCCGTTGGGAGCTTTCTTT. This gives the protein CASSMGPLGAFF. The variable domain in full, with the rest retrieved from reference TRBV19 and TRBJ1-1, is DGGITQSPKYLFRKEGQNVTLSCEQNLNHDAMYWYRQDPGQGLRLIYYSQIVNDFQKGDIAEGYSVSREKKESFPLTVTSAQKNPTAFYLCASSMGPLGAFFGQGTRLTVV.

The V and J genes are TRBV29-1 and TRBJ1-2; D unclear. With 6 bases removed from V and 0 bases from J, the gap between germline ends came to 8 bases. CDR1 is SQVTM and CDR2 is ANQGSEA in the germline V gene. This CDR3 is 12 amino acids long. CDR3 sequence reads: CSVGVPNYGYTF. The DNA of the CDR3 is TGCAGCGTGGGAGTTCCTAACTATGGCTACACCTTC.

The chain has TRBV27 and TRBJ2-5; TRBD1 matches 10 bases. The DNA end is more similar to TRBJ2-7, so the J call may be wrong. The germline CDR1 and CDR2 sequences are MNHEY and SMNVEV (reference sequence). This CDR3 region has 14 residues. The CDR3 coding sequence is TGTGCCAGTAGAGGGGACAGGGGAACCTACGAGCAGTACTTC. Residues: CASRGDRGTYEQYF.

The chain has TRBV19 and TRBJ2-1; 7 bases map to TRBD1. The CDR3 has 17 residues. The germline CDR1 and CDR2 sequences are LNHDA and SQIVND (reference sequence). The J segment lost 0 bases and the V segment lost 8 bases, leaving 13 bases of the junction unmatched. The CDR3 DNA sequence: TGTGCCAGTCGGGACAGCCAGAGGAGCAGCTCCTACAATGAGCAGTTCTTC. The encoded protein is CASRDSQRSSSYNEQFF.

This rearrangement joins TRBV5-1 to TRBJ1-1; weak D call: TRBD1 (5 bases). The CDR3 is 13 residues long. Germline V gene lookup returns CDR1 SGHRS and CDR2 YFSETQ. V lost 0 bases to trimming and J lost 5 bases, with 8 bases between them. The CDR3 region is CASSLAGRTEAFF. The CDR3 region has the DNA TGCGCCAGCAGCTTGGCAGGGCGGACTGAAGCTTTCTTT.

The chain couples TRBV7-9 to TRBJ1-1; D remains ambiguous. From germline, CDR1 is SEHNR and CDR2 FQNEAQ (reference sequence). The CDR3 loop spans 16 amino acids. V lost 5 bases to trimming and J lost 1 base, with 17 bases between them. The CDR3, as DNA: TGTGCCAGCAGCCCTATACCAGCACAGCCGAACACTGAAGCTTTCTTT. Amino acid sequence: CASSPIPAQPNTEAFF.

V gene TRBV6-1 combines with J gene TRBJ2-1, with 8 nucleotides matching TRBD2. J gave up 10 bases and V 4 bases, and 12 bases lay outside the gene matches. CDR1 and CDR2 (germline): MNHNS, SASEGT. The CDR3 extends over 15 amino acids. The CDR3 DNA follows: TGTGCCAGCAGTGGGATAGCGGGATCCTCGAGGGAGCAGTTCTTC. Residues: CASSGIAGSSREQFF.

This clone has only a few counts. V gene TRBV7-2 combines with J gene TRBJ1-2; the match to TRBD1 covers 7 bases. This CDR3 is 15 amino acids long. Looked up from germline, CDR1 is SGHTA and CDR2 is FQGNSA. V trimming: 5 bases; J trimming: 8 bases; junction bases outside the gene matches: 14. This CDR3 is CASSLQGGWREGYTF. The CDR3 nucleotides are TGTGCCAGCAGCCTCCAGGGGGGTTGGAGGGAAGGCTACACCTTC. Together with reference TRBV7-2 and TRBJ1-2, the CDR3 gives the full variable domain: GAGVSQSPSNKVTEKGKDVELRCDPISGHTALYWYRQSLGQGLEFLIYFQGNSAPDKSGLPSDRFSAERTGGSVSTLTIQRTQQEDSAVYLCASSLQGGWREGYTFGSGTRLTVV.

This clone was observed a few times. The V and J genes are TRBV5-6 and TRBJ2-1; 9 positions match TRBD2. From germline, CDR1 is SGHDT and CDR2 YYEEEE. V trimming: 2 bases; J trimming: 9 bases; junction bases outside the gene matches: 6. This CDR3 has 14 residues. The CDR3 DNA reads as TGTGCCAGCAGCTTCACCGCGGGAGGGAGTGAGCAGTTCTTC. Translated, it gives CASSFTAGGSEQFF.

This clone was recorded a few times. The chain is built from TRBV28 and TRBJ2-5; TRBD1 matches at 9 bases. The CDR3 consists of 14 residues. CDR1 and CDR2 from the germline V gene are MDHEN and SYDVKM. Trimming cost V 2 bases and J 6 bases; bases outside gene matches: 4. DNA of the CDR3: TGTGCCAGCAGTTTAACAGGGGGCGCGAAGACCCAGTACTTC. Translated: CASSLTGGAKTQYF.

The CDR3 loop reads CASSSSSQETQYF. In DNA form, the CDR3 reads TGTGCCAGCAGCTCCTCGAGCCAAGAGACCCAGTACTTC. This sequence joins TRBV7-9 and TRBJ2-5; no definite D call. The germline V gene encodes CDR1 SEHNR and CDR2 FQNEAQ (reference sequence). Trimming stripped 4 bases from V and 1 base from J, with 7 bases between. This CDR3 comprises 13 residues.

The J gene is TRBJ2-5, the V gene TRBV25-1, with 7 nucleotides matching TRBD1. Unmatched junction bases numbered 10, after V lost 7 bases and J lost 8 bases. The CDR3 is 13 amino acids. Germline loops: CDR1 MGHDK, CDR2 SYGVNS. In DNA, the CDR3 is TGTGCCAGCACTCGACAGGGCTTCCCTACCCAGTACTTC. Translated, it gives CASTRQGFPTQYF.

The chain employs TRBV19 and TRBJ2-3; 9 nucleotides line up with TRBD1. The CDR3 covers 13 residues. Germline V CDR1 and CDR2: LNHDA, SQIVND (reference sequence). Trimming took 8 bases from V and 4 from J; bases not matched to a gene: 4. CDR3 protein: CASGGQGSDTQYF. The DNA of the CDR3 is TGTGCCAGTGGGGGACAGGGTTCAGATACGCAGTATTTT.